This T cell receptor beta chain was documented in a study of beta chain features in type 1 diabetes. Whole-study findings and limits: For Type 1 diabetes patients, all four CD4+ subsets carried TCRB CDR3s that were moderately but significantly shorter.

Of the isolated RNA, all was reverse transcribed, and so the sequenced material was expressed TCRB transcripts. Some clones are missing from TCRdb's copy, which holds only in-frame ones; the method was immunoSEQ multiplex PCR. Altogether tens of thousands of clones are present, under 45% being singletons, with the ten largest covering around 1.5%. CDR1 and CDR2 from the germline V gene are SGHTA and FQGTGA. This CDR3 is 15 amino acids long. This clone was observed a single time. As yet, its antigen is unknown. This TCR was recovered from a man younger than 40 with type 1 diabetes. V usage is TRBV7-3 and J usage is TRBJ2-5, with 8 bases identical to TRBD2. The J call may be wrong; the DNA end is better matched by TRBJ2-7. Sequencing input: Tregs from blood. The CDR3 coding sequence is TGTGCCAGCAGCCCCCCTGGCGGGAGGACCTACGAGCAGTACTTC. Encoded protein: CASSPPGGRTYEQYF.